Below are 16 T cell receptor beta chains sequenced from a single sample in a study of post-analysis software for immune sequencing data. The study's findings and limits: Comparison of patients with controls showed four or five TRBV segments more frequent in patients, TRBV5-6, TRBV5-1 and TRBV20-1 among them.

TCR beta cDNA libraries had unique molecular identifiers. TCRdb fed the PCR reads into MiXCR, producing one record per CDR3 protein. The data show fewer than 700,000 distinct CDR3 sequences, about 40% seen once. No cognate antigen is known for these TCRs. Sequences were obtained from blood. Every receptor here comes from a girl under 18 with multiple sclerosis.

The CDR3 reads CASSNGTGSTDTQYF. The CDR3 DNA is TGCGCCAGCAGCAACGGGACAGGGAGCACAGATACGCAGTATTTT. The chain uses TRBV5-1 and TRBJ2-3, with 9 bases aligning to TRBD1. Germline trimming cut 4 bases from V and 0 bases from J; bases unmatched to any gene: 3. In germline, CDR1 is SGHRS, CDR2 YFSETQ. This CDR3 region has 15 residues.

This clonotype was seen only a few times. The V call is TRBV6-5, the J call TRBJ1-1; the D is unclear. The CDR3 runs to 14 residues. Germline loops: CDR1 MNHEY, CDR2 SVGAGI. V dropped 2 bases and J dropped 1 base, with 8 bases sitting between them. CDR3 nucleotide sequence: TGTGCCAGCAGTTACAGGATTAAGAACACTGAAGCTTTCTTT. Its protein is CASSYRIKNTEAFF.

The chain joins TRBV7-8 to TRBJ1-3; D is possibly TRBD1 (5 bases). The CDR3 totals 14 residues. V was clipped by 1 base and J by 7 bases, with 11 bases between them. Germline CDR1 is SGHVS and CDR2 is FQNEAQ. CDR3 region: CASSLVGRGNTIYF. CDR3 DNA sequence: TGTGCCAGCAGCTTAGTGGGACGTGGTAACACCATATATTTT.

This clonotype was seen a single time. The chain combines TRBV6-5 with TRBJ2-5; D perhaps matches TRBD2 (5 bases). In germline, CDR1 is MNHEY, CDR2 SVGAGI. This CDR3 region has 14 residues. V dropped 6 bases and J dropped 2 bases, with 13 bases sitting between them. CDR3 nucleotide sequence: TGTGCCAGCAGATATACGGGGATACAAGAGACCCAGTACTTC. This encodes CASRYTGIQETQYF.

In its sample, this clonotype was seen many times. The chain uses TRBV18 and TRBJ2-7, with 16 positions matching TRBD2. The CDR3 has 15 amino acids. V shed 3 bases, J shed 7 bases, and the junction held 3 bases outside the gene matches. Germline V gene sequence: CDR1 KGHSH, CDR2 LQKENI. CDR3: CASSPGLAGGQEQYF. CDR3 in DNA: TGTGCCAGCTCACCGGGACTAGCGGGGGGGCAAGAGCAGTACTTC.

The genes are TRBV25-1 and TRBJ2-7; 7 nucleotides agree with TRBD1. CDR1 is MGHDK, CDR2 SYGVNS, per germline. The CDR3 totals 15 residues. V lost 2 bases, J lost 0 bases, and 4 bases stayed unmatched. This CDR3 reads CASSELGTVSYEQYF. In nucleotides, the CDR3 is TGTGCCAGCAGTGAACTTGGGACAGTCTCCTACGAGCAGTACTTC.

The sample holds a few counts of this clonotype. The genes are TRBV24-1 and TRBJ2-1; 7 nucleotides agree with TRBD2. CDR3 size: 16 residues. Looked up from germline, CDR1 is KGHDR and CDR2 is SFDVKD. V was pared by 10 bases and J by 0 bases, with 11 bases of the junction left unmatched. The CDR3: CATATTSARSYNEQFF. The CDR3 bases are TGTGCCACGGCGACAACTAGCGCTCGCTCCTACAATGAGCAGTTCTTC.

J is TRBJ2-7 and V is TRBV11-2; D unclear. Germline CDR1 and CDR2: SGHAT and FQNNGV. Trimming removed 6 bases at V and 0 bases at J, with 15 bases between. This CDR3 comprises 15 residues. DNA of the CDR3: TGTGCCAGCAGGCCACCGGGCCCAAGCTCCTACGAGCAGTACTTC. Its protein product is CASRPPGPSSYEQYF.

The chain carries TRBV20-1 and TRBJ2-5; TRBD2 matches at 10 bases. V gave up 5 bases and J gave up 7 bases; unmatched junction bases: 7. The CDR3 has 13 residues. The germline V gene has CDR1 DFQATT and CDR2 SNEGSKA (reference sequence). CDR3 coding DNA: TGCAGTGCTTTTACTAGCGGGGAGGGGACCCAGTACTTC. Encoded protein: CSAFTSGEGTQYF.

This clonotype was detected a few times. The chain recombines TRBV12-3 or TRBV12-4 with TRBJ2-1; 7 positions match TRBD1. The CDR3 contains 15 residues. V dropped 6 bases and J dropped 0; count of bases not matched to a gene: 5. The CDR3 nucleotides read TGTGCCAGCAGGACAGGGTCGAGCTCCTACAATGAGCAGTTCTTC. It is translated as CASRTGSSSYNEQFF.

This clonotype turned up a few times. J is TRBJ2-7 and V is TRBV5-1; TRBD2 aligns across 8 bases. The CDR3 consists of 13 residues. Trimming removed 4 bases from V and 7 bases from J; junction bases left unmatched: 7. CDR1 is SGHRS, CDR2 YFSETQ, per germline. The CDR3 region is CASSPGLEGEQYF. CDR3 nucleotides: TGCGCCAGCAGCCCGGGACTAGAGGGGGAGCAGTACTTC.

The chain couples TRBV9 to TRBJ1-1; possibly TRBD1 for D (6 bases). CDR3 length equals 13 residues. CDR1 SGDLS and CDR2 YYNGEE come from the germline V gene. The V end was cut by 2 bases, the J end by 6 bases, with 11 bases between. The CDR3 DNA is TGTGCCAGCAGCGTCGCAGGGGTCGCTGAAGCTTTCTTT. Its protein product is CASSVAGVAEAFF.

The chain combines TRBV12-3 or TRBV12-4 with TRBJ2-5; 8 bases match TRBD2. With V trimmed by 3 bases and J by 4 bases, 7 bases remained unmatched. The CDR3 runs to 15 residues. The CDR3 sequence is CASSFPGGRRETQYF. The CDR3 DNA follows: TGTGCCAGCAGTTTTCCGGGGGGGCGTCGAGAGACCCAGTACTTC.

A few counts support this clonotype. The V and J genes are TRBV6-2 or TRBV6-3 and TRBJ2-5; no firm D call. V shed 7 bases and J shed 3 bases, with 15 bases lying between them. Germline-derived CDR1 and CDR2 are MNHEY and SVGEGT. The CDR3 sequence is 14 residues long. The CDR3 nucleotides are TGTGCCAGCACCCTCGTCAAGTCGGAAGAGACCCAGTACTTC. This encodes CASTLVKSEETQYF.

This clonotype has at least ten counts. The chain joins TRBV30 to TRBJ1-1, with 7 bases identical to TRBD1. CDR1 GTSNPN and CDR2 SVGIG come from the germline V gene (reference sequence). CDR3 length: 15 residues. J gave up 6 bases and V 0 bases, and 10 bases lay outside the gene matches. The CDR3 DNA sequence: TGTGCCTGGAGTGTTGAACAGGGGATTTGGGCTGAAGCTTTCTTT. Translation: CAWSVEQGIWAEAFF.

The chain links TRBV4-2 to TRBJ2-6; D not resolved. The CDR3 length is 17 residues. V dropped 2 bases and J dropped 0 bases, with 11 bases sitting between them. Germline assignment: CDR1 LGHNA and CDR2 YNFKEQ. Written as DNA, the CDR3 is TGTGCCAGCAGCCAAAATCTCATGAGCTCTGGGGCCAACGTCCTGACTTTC. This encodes CASSQNLMSSGANVLTF.